The present T cell receptor (beta chain) was sequenced within a study of blood T cell repertoires in COVID-19. Study in general: Samples came from the United States, Italy and Spain, spanning acute and convalescent COVID-19. PBMCs, B-cell-depleted T cells, or T cells provided the cDNA or gDNA that made up the material.

Original processing notes: Amplifying reference gene primers gave estimates of nucleated cell counts. TCRdb's table, derived via immunoSEQ multiplex PCR, lists solely in-frame clones and lacks some. V and J calls and clone size follow that table, whereas D and trimming were derived from the DNA. The sample comprises some 250,000 clones, around 88% of which are singletons, and 4.5% to 7% rests with the top ten. CDR1 is SGHDN, CDR2 FVKESK, per germline. Trimming pared 8 bases from V and 4 bases from J, leaving 12 bases between. This CDR3 is 13 amino acids long. The receptor comes from a man older than 75 with acute or convalescent COVID-19. The sample comprised peripheral blood. The J gene is TRBJ1-3, the V gene TRBV14; D unresolved. Here the CDR3 DNA reads TGTGCCAGCGGTTCGGCAGGCGGAAACACCATATATTTT. The encoded protein is CASGSAGGNTIYF. Combining the CDR3 with reference TRBV14 and TRBJ1-3 gives the whole variable domain EAGVTQFPSHSVIEKGQTVTLRCDPISGHDNLYWYRRVMGKEIKFLLHFVKESKQDESGMPNNRFLAERTGGTYSTLKVQPAELEDSGVYFCASGSAGGNTIYFGEGSWLTVV.